The 32 T cell receptor beta chains below all came from one sample that was sequenced in a study of T-cell reconstitution after alpha-beta-depleted transplantation in children. Molecular barcoding with unique molecular identifiers was used for the TCRbeta library. TCRdb fed the PCR reads into MiXCR, producing one record per CDR3 protein. In the table there are about 500,000 distinct CDR3 sequences, over 10% of which are singletons. The starting material was PBMCs, mostly from graft donor cells, obtained 180 days after TCRalphabeta/CD19-depleted stem cell transplant. These receptors all come from a female patient aged 2 to 10 who had a stem cell transplant for aplastic anemia, so the T cells may come from the graft donor.

With respect to this clonotype: Since the CDR3 does not end with the conserved phenylalanine or tryptophan, this likely comes from a read error. The DNA is omitted, as the CDR3 cannot be located on it reliably, and the CDR3 follows TCRdb's listing. The CDR3 here is CASSCRIPPSKT. This chain uses TRBV7-9 with TRBJ2-7; the table's TRBD2 call for D was not verified on the DNA. Germline V gene sequence: CDR1 SEHNR, CDR2 FQNEAQ (reference sequence). The CDR3 contains 12 residues when both ends are counted.

This clonotype was recorded a few times. V is TRBV6-5 and J is TRBJ1-6; TRBD1 might be the D (6 bases). CDR3 length: 16 residues. V shed 3 bases and J shed 7 bases, with 16 bases lying between them. CDR1 is MNHEY, CDR2 SVGAGI, per germline. CDR3 loop: CASSYEWTAYNSPLHF. As DNA, the CDR3 is TGTGCCAGCAGTTATGAGTGGACAGCGTACAATTCACCCCTCCACTTT.

The table lists this clonotype with many counts. This sequence joins TRBV6-1 and TRBJ1-1; 8 nucleotides match TRBD1. The V gene end was trimmed by 5 bases and the J gene end by 11 bases; junction bases not matched to a gene: 4. The CDR3 has 11 amino acids. CDR1 and CDR2 (germline): MNHNS, SASEGT. CDR3 bases: TGTGCCAGCAGTAGCCGGGACAGGGCTTTCTTT. Protein sequence: CASSSRDRAFF.

This clonotype was seen a few times. The rearrangement links TRBV29-1 to TRBJ1-1; TRBD1 agrees at 8 bases. V lost 6 bases, J lost 0 bases, and 9 bases stayed unmatched. The CDR3 length is 15 residues. Germline V gene sequence: CDR1 SQVTM, CDR2 ANQGSEA. The CDR3 here is CSVRPSGQVNTEAFF. CDR3 DNA: TGCAGCGTCCGCCCTTCGGGACAGGTGAACACTGAAGCTTTCTTT.

This rearrangement joins TRBV27 to TRBJ2-1; possibly TRBD1 or TRBD2 for D (5 bases each). V gave up 1 base and J gave up 8 bases, with 15 bases separating them. The CDR3 has 15 amino acids. CDR1 is MNHEY and CDR2 is SMNVEV in the germline V gene (reference sequence). The CDR3 is CASSLFASGTHEQFF. The DNA of the CDR3 is TGTGCCAGCAGTTTATTCGCGTCGGGGACCCATGAGCAGTTCTTC.

This chain links TRBV11-2 with TRBJ2-2, with 10 bases identical to TRBD2. CDR1 is SGHAT, CDR2 FQNNGV, per germline. The CDR3 extends over 16 amino acids. The junction had 7 bases not matched to a gene; V was cut back by 4 bases and J by 5 bases. The CDR3 bases are TGTGCCAGCAGCTCCCCTAGCGGGAGCAGGACCGGGGAGCTGTTTTTT. Translation: CASSSPSGSRTGELFF. The full variable domain, completed using reference TRBV11-2 and TRBJ2-2, is EAGVAQSPRYKIIEKRQSVAFWCNPISGHATLYWYQQILGQGPKLLIQFQNNGVVDDSQLPKDRFSAERLKGVDSTLKIQPAKLEDSAVYLCASSSPSGSRTGELFFGEGSRLTVL.

This clonotype was counted once. A much bigger clone sits one base away, suggesting this may be a read error. The rearrangement uses TRBV7-9 and TRBJ2-1; no reliable D call. There are 15 residues in the CDR3. The germline gives CDR1 SEHNR, CDR2 FQNEAQ (reference sequence). The DNA for the CDR3 is TGTGCCAGCAGGCTGGACCGGAGCTCCTACGATGAGCAGTTCTTC. It encodes CASRLDRSSYDEQFF.

This clonotype was detected only a few times. The chain has TRBV6-1 and TRBJ2-2; D call uncertain. The CDR3 totals 13 residues. Germline-derived CDR1 and CDR2 are MNHNS and SASEGT. The V end was cut by 11 bases, the J end by 1 base, with 11 bases between. CDR3 coding DNA: TGTGCCGTAGGGTTTTGGAACACCGGGGAGCTGTTTTTT. The encoded protein is CAVGFWNTGELFF.

This sequence joins TRBV7-8 and TRBJ2-7, with D perhaps given as TRBD1 or TRBD2 (6 bases each). The CDR3 length is 13 residues. Germline-derived CDR1 and CDR2 are SGHVS and FQNEAQ. Trimming removed 5 bases at V and 6 bases at J, with 14 bases between. The CDR3 here is CASSLGSGAEQYV. The CDR3 bases are TGTGCCAGCAGCCTTGGGTCGGGGGCCGAGCAGTACGTC.

There are a few counts of this clonotype. The CDR3 bases are TGCAGTGCTTTGAGAGGACTAGCCGAGTACGAGCAGTACGTC. Translation gives CSALRGLAEYEQYV. This chain joins TRBV20-1 and TRBJ2-7; the match to TRBD2 covers 8 bases. The junction had 10 bases not matched to a gene; V was cut back by 5 bases and J by 4 bases. Looked up from germline, CDR1 is DFQATT and CDR2 is SNEGSKA (reference sequence). The CDR3 sequence is 14 residues long.

This clonotype was seen more than once but under ten times. The chain is built from TRBV27 and TRBJ2-7; the match to TRBD2 covers 8 bases. CDR1 and CDR2 (germline): MNHEY, SMNVEV (reference sequence). The junction had 7 bases not matched to a gene; V was cut back by 5 bases and J by 4 bases. The CDR3 loop spans 14 amino acids. CDR3 nucleotide sequence: TGTGCCAGCAGTCAGGGGACTAGGGGTTACGAGCAGTACGTC. The encoded protein is CASSQGTRGYEQYV.

Concerning this clonotype itself: A junction end diverges from the germline sequence, so it may reflect a read error. V gene TRBV5-4 combines with J gene TRBJ2-1; 9 bases fit TRBD1. The CDR3 is 15 residues long. Germline loops: CDR1 SGHNT, CDR2 YYREEE (reference sequence). The CDR3 DNA reads TGTGCCTGCAGGAGACAGGGGGACTCCTACAATGAGCAGTTCTTC. Translating it yields CACRRQGDSYNEQFF.

The J gene is TRBJ2-2, the V gene TRBV4-1; 13 bases fit TRBD2. Germline V gene lookup returns CDR1 MGHRA and CDR2 YSYEKL. V was clipped by 0 bases and J by 0 bases; unmatched bases: 10. The CDR3 length is 21 residues. The CDR3 DNA is TGCGCCAGCAGCCAAGATGTCCCCGAAACTAGCGGGAGGGCGAACACCGGGGAGCTGTTTTTT. This translates into CASSQDVPETSGRANTGELFF.

This clonotype has more than one count but fewer than ten. The CDR3 nucleotides read TGCAGTGCTATTTTGGGACTAGCGGTCTACAATGAGCAGTTCTTC. Its protein product is CSAILGLAVYNEQFF. The V gene is TRBV20-1, the J gene TRBJ2-1, with 11 bases aligning to TRBD2. Per the germline V gene, CDR1 is DFQATT and CDR2 is SNEGSKA (reference sequence). Trimming at V came to 4 bases and at J to 3 bases, leaving 5 bases not matched to a gene. There are 15 residues in the CDR3.

This clonotype was seen at least ten times. J is TRBJ2-3 and V is TRBV5-1; D ambiguous. The CDR3 length is 16 residues. Trimming stripped 1 base from V and 2 bases from J, with 14 bases between. CDR1 SGHRS and CDR2 YFSETQ come from the germline V gene. The CDR3 loop reads CASSLRTRSPTDTQYF. CDR3 coding DNA: TGCGCCAGCAGCTTGAGAACGCGGAGCCCCACAGATACGCAGTATTTT.

In this sample, this clonotype turned up a few times. This sequence joins TRBV29-1 and TRBJ1-3; D is possibly TRBD1 (5 bases). Between the trimmed V and J ends, which lost 5 bases and 7 bases, there was a span of 15 bases. CDR3 length equals 13 residues. Germline V gene sequence: CDR1 SQVTM, CDR2 ANQGSEA. The CDR3: CSVRSGSWNTIYF. The CDR3 DNA is TGCAGCGTTAGATCAGGGTCTTGGAACACCATATATTTT.

The V and J genes are TRBV28 and TRBJ2-5; D unresolved. Germline assignment: CDR1 MDHEN and CDR2 SYDVKM. V shed 7 bases and J shed 4 bases, with 19 bases lying between them. The CDR3 length is 15 residues. For the CDR3, the DNA is TGTGCCAGCAAAAGGGCAAGGCTTTCCCCAGAGACCCAGTACTTC. Translated, it gives CASKRARLSPETQYF.

This clonotype has only a few counts. The chain uses TRBV12-5 and TRBJ2-1; D may be TRBD2 (6 bases). Trimming shortened V by 6 bases and J by 4 bases, and 13 bases separated the two germline ends. The CDR3 spans 14 residues. Germline V CDR1 and CDR2: LGHNT, FRNRAP. The CDR3 spells CASGDGLLYNEQFF. CDR3 nucleotides: TGTGCTAGTGGGGATGGACTACTATACAATGAGCAGTTCTTC.

This clonotype was recorded at least ten times. V gene TRBV27 combines with J gene TRBJ2-1; possibly TRBD1 for D (5 bases). The germline gives CDR1 MNHEY, CDR2 SMNVEV (reference sequence). This CDR3 spans 17 amino acids. The germline V and J ends were trimmed by 5 bases and 4 bases, with 21 bases remaining between them. The CDR3, as DNA: TGTGCCAGCAGTCCCCTTAAATCCCTAGGGGTTTACAATGAGCAGTTCTTC. This encodes CASSPLKSLGVYNEQFF.

This clonotype appeared a few times. The rearrangement links TRBV14 to TRBJ2-3; 10 bases map to TRBD2. Germline lookup yields CDR1 SGHDN and CDR2 FVKESK. Trimming at V came to 4 bases and at J to 2 bases, leaving 15 bases not matched to a gene. The CDR3 is 19 amino acids. CDR3 region: CASSPTPWLAGVATDTQYF. The CDR3 nucleotides read TGTGCCAGCAGCCCTACCCCATGGCTAGCGGGAGTCGCCACAGATACGCAGTATTTT.

This clonotype has more than one count but fewer than ten. This sequence joins TRBV3-1 and TRBJ1-2, with D perhaps matching TRBD1 (5 bases). Germline CDR1 reads LGHDT; CDR2 reads YNNKEL (reference sequence). V was pared by 0 bases and J by 7 bases, with 12 bases between. CDR3 length equals 14 residues. Here the CDR3 reads CASSQDWGPSGYTF. In nucleotides, the CDR3 is TGTGCCAGCAGCCAAGATTGGGGCCCCAGTGGCTACACCTTC.

This clonotype came up a few times. The rearrangement uses TRBV28 and TRBJ2-5; no definite D call. The CDR3 is 15 residues long. Trimming pared 6 bases from V and 4 bases from J, leaving 18 bases between. Per germline, CDR1 MDHEN and CDR2 SYDVKM. Here the CDR3 reads CASSLEVPKVETQYF. The CDR3 DNA is TGTGCCAGCAGCCTAGAGGTCCCAAAGGTAGAGACCCAGTACTTC.

This clonotype has more than one count but fewer than ten. The gene calls are TRBV20-1 and TRBJ2-2, with D maybe TRBD2 (6 bases). CDR1 is DFQATT, CDR2 SNEGSKA, per germline (reference sequence). The CDR3 spans 17 residues. The CDR3 spells CSEVAVEKGGYTGELFF. Here the CDR3 DNA reads TGCAGCGAGGTAGCGGTGGAGAAGGGTGGGTACACCGGGGAGCTGTTTTTT.

Of note for this clonotype: One end of the junction varies from germline; a read error may be responsible. The chain links TRBV9 to TRBJ2-3; D unresolved. This CDR3 region has 13 residues. CDR1 and CDR2 from the germline V gene are SGDLS and YYNGEE. CDR3 sequence (DNA): TGTGCCAGCAGCGTAGCTACCCCAGAGACGCAGTATTTT. Translation: CASSVATPETQYF.

The chain links TRBV18 to TRBJ1-1; D gene unclear. Trimming took off 2 bases at V and 4 bases at J, with 14 bases between the two ends. The CDR3 has 15 residues. Germline CDR1 reads KGHSH; CDR2 reads LQKENI. CDR3 nucleotides: TGTGCCAGCTCACCAACGGGCGTCAAGGGCACTGAAGCTTTCTTT. Protein sequence: CASSPTGVKGTEAFF.

V and J are TRBV20-1 and TRBJ2-7; TRBD2 aligns across 11 bases. Germline loops: CDR1 DFQATT, CDR2 SNEGSKA (reference sequence). V gave up 2 bases and J gave up 2 bases; unmatched junction bases: 5. The CDR3 has 15 residues. The CDR3 here is CSARHGTSGTYEQYF. The CDR3 DNA reads TGCAGTGCTAGACATGGGACTAGCGGAACCTACGAGCAGTACTTC.

This clonotype has a count of ten or more. The chain uses TRBV15 and TRBJ2-7; tentative D call: TRBD2 (6 bases). The germline V gene has CDR1 LNHNV and CDR2 YYDKDF (reference sequence). The germline V and J ends were trimmed by 6 bases and 2 bases, with 11 bases remaining between them. This CDR3 is built from 13 residues. The CDR3 spells CATRRGGTYEQYF. The CDR3 nucleotides are TGTGCCACCAGGAGGGGCGGGACCTACGAGCAGTACTTC.

This clonotype turned up a few times. The genes are TRBV10-1 and TRBJ2-1; D remains unclear. Trimming took 10 bases from V and 4 from J, leaving 20 bases between them. The CDR3 consists of 15 residues. Germline CDR1 reads WNHNN; CDR2 reads SYGVQD (reference sequence). CDR3 sequence: CATQLGVSRYNEQFF. CDR3 DNA sequence: TGCGCCACTCAACTGGGTGTCTCCCGTTACAATGAGCAGTTCTTC.

This clonotype was detected a few times. The gene calls are TRBV11-2 and TRBJ2-3, with 8 bases identical to TRBD1. Trimming at V came to 4 bases and at J to 0 bases, leaving 3 bases not matched to a gene. CDR1 SGHAT and CDR2 FQNNGV come from the germline V gene. The length of the CDR3 is 15 residues. CDR3 bases: TGTGCCAGCAGCTACGGACAGGGAAGCACAGATACGCAGTATTTT. This translates into CASSYGQGSTDTQYF.

The rearrangement joins TRBV7-2 to TRBJ2-3; a weak D match, TRBD2 (6 bases). V was cut by 0 bases and J by 0 bases, with 10 bases left in between. From germline, CDR1 is SGHTA and CDR2 FQGNSA. This CDR3 spans 16 amino acids. The CDR3 sequence is CASSLAGLPSTDTQYF. In nucleotides, the CDR3 is TGTGCCAGCAGCTTAGCGGGACTTCCTAGCACAGATACGCAGTATTTT.

This clonotype was seen only a few times. The J gene is TRBJ2-3, the V gene TRBV19; 12 bases are a match to TRBD2. V was pared by 5 bases and J by 1 base, with 10 bases of the junction left unmatched. Germline V gives CDR1 LNHDA, CDR2 SQIVND (reference sequence). The CDR3 loop spans 18 amino acids. Written as DNA, the CDR3 is TGTGCCAGTAGTGTCCGGACTAGCGGGGACCCAGGCACAGATACGCAGTATTTT. Its translation: CASSVRTSGDPGTDTQYF.

This clonotype was seen a few times. This chain joins TRBV6-2 or TRBV6-3 and TRBJ2-1; 7 bases are a match to TRBD2. The junction had 5 bases not matched to a gene; V was cut back by 6 bases and J by 6 bases. CDR3 size: 13 residues. The germline V gene has CDR1 MNHEY and CDR2 SVGEGT. CDR3 DNA: TGTGCCAGCAGGGAACTAGCGTCCAATGAGCAGTTCTTC. This translates into CASRELASNEQFF.